Sequencing of this T cell receptor (beta chain) was carried out in a study of T cells after yellow fever vaccination. This clonotype was picked up one time. What it binds is unknown. Study-level points and caveats: Booster sampling recovered most clones from primary vaccination (approximately 97% CD4, around 90% CD8).

Using its own MiXCR run on the 5' RACE reads, TCRdb lists one record per CDR3 protein. The sample carries around 310,000 distinct CDR3 sequences, around 4% recorded once. The length of the CDR3 is 12 residues. V dropped 5 bases and J dropped 6 bases, with 11 bases sitting between them. CDR1 is SEHNR and CDR2 is FQNEAQ in the germline V gene (reference sequence). V is TRBV7-9 and J is TRBJ2-7; no clear D gene. Sequenced material: PBMCs, taken on the day of the yellow fever booster vaccination. This receptor was taken from a man in his late teens or twenties who received the YFV17D yellow fever vaccine. CDR3 loop: CASSLSIGEQYF. The CDR3 bases are TGTGCCAGCAGCCTGTCCATCGGCGAGCAGTACTTC.